These T cell receptor beta chains were read from a single sample in a study of read filtering for tumor transcriptome and immune sequencing. One entry per CDR3 protein results from TCRdb running MiXCR on the reads. The sample gives approximately 140,000 distinct CDR3 sequences, approximately 13% of which show up once; 6.5% to 9% is in the top ten. Sequences were obtained from a population of CD138-negative cells sorted from bone marrow. These receptors all come from a donor at least 40 years old with multiple myeloma. CDR3s include the opening cysteine and the closing phenylalanine or tryptophan. The order of the fields is D gene, clone size, J gene, V gene, CDR3 DNA, CDR3 protein. A D gene is named only where the DNA matches it firmly. Not all rows give a size; the values are once, few, many and, for expanded clones, a class.

-	many	TRBJ2-5	TRBV7-2	TGTGCCAGCAGCTTAGGGTTCGAGACCCAGTACTTC	CASSLGFETQYF
-	-	TRBJ1-3	TRBV10-2	TGCGCCAGCCTAACAGGAAACACCATATATTTT	CASLTGNTIYF
TRBD1	many	TRBJ2-1	TRBV20-1	TGCAGTGCTACGCGACAGGGGGCGGGCAATGAGCAGTTCTTC	CSATRQGAGNEQFF
-	-	TRBJ1-4	TRBV7-8	TGTGCCAGCAGCTTGGTAGTCGGCGGTAAAAAACTGTTTTTT	CASSLVVGGKKLFF
TRBD1	many	TRBJ2-7	TRBV5-1	TGCGCCAGCAGCTGGGACAGAAAGTCCTACGAGCAGTACTTC	CASSWDRKSYEQYF
-	many	TRBJ1-1	TRBV15	-	CATSRIPSGRDTEAFF
-	-	TRBJ1-1	TRBV18	TGTGCCAGCTCACCACCGGGGAGCACTGAAGCTTTCTTT	CASSPPGSTEAFF
-	many	TRBJ2-2	TRBV20-1	TGCAGTGCTAGAGGGACTATAACCGGGGAGCTGTTTTTT	CSARGTITGELFF
TRBD2	many	TRBJ2-1	TRBV7-9	TGTGCCAGCGTCCGACGAGCGGGAGGCAACAATGAGCAGTTCTTC	CASVRRAGGNNEQFF
TRBD2	once	TRBJ2-3	TRBV29-1	TGCAGCGTTGGGGGGGGAGAAGTGGCTAGCGGTAGGGATACGCAGTATTTT	CSVGGGEVASGRDTQYF